The 28 T cell receptor beta chains below all came from one sample that was sequenced in a study of early T cells in non-severe SARS-CoV-2 infection. Each CDR3 protein is one row after TCRdb ran MiXCR on the 5' RACE reads. This sample carries approximately 58,000 distinct CDR3 sequences, roughly an eighth of them seen once, and the ten largest clones take 2% to 3%. The material was whole blood, obtained at baseline. These receptors came from an adult who was a healthcare worker with PCR-confirmed SARS-CoV-2 infection or an uninfected control (not recorded which).

The chain combines TRBV7-9 with TRBJ2-7, with D possibly TRBD1 on 6 matching bases. The V end was cut by 3 bases, the J end by 0 bases, with 9 bases between. Germline CDR1 is SEHNR and CDR2 is FQNEAQ (reference sequence). This CDR3 is 14 amino acids long. The CDR3 region has the DNA TGTGCCAGCAGCTTGGACAGCTTCTCCTACGAGCAGTACTTC. It codes for CASSLDSFSYEQYF.

This clonotype appeared a few times. The V gene is TRBV4-3, the J gene TRBJ2-1; tentative D call: TRBD2 (5 bases). V lost 4 bases and J 4 bases, leaving 20 bases between the germline ends. Germline V CDR1 and CDR2: LGHNA, YSLEER. The CDR3 is 17 amino acids. For the CDR3, the DNA is TGCGCCAGCAGCCCGAAGCCTACTAGAGACGGATACAATGAGCAGTTCTTC. Translation: CASSPKPTRDGYNEQFF.

This clonotype has just a few counts. The chain couples TRBV27 to TRBJ2-7; 8 positions match TRBD1. This CDR3 is built from 15 residues. J was trimmed by 0 bases and V by 6 bases; bases with no gene match: 7. Germline loops: CDR1 MNHEY, CDR2 SMNVEV (reference sequence). For the CDR3, the DNA is TGTGCCAGCAGCCCGATCGGGACAGGCTCCTACGAGCAGTACTTC. Its translation is CASSPIGTGSYEQYF.

This chain links TRBV5-1 with TRBJ2-3; D not certain. Germline V gene sequence: CDR1 SGHRS, CDR2 YFSETQ. Trimming pared 1 base from V and 2 bases from J, leaving 14 bases between. The CDR3 loop spans 16 amino acids. CDR3 amino acids: CASSLRAAANTDTQYF. For the CDR3, the DNA is TGCGCCAGCAGCTTGAGGGCAGCAGCGAACACAGATACGCAGTATTTT.

This clonotype was seen a few times. The genes are TRBV5-1 and TRBJ2-7, with D unclear. Deletions cut 3 bases from V and 7 bases from J, with 14 bases between. Germline lookup yields CDR1 SGHRS and CDR2 YFSETQ. The CDR3 runs 13 residues. The CDR3 loop reads CASSSEGNGEQYF. The CDR3 DNA reads TGCGCCAGCAGCTCCGAAGGAAATGGGGAGCAGTACTTC.

The chain combines TRBV24-1 with TRBJ2-3; no firm D call. The CDR3 is 14 residues long. Germline V gene sequence: CDR1 KGHDR, CDR2 SFDVKD. V was cut by 3 bases and J by 3 bases, with 9 bases left in between. The CDR3 nucleotides are TGTGCCACCAGTGATCCCTACGGGACAGATACGCAGTATTTT. It codes for CATSDPYGTDTQYF.

This clonotype has only a few counts. V and J are TRBV5-4 and TRBJ2-3, with 7 bases that match TRBD2. Germline V gene sequence: CDR1 SGHNT, CDR2 YYREEE (reference sequence). The CDR3 loop spans 15 amino acids. V shed 1 base and J 0 bases; nucleotides not matched to a gene: 2. The CDR3 region has the DNA TGTGCCAGCAGCTTGCAGCGGGGTAGCACAGATACGCAGTATTTT. Protein product: CASSLQRGSTDTQYF.

This clonotype was detected many times. This chain connects TRBV7-9 to TRBJ2-7; 10 bases line up with TRBD2. Germline CDR1 SEHNR, CDR2 FQNEAQ (reference sequence). CDR3 length: 15 amino acids. V gave up 3 bases and J gave up 5 bases; unmatched junction bases: 7. Here the CDR3 DNA reads TGTGCCAGCAGCTTGAGAACTAGCGGGACCCACGAGCAGTACTTC. The encoded protein is CASSLRTSGTHEQYF.

Only a few counts were recorded for this clonotype. This chain joins TRBV6-5 and TRBJ1-1, with 7 bases aligning to TRBD1. Germline V CDR1 and CDR2: MNHEY, SVGAGI. Trimming removed 6 bases from V and 2 bases from J; junction bases left unmatched: 6. There are 14 residues in the CDR3. The CDR3 nucleotides are TGTGCCAGCAGGGGAACAGGGGCAAACACTGAAGCTTTCTTT. Residues: CASRGTGANTEAFF.

In this sample, this clonotype turned up a few times. The chain combines TRBV7-9 with TRBJ2-2; 9 nucleotides agree with TRBD2. In germline, CDR1 is SEHNR, CDR2 FQNEAQ (reference sequence). The CDR3 covers 15 residues. Germline trimming cut 6 bases from V and 4 bases from J; bases unmatched to any gene: 6. This CDR3 is CASRPAGGPTGELFF. CDR3 bases: TGTGCCAGCAGACCAGCGGGAGGCCCCACCGGGGAGCTGTTTTTT.

The chain employs TRBV25-1 and TRBJ2-6; perhaps TRBD2 as D (6 bases). V was shortened by 5 bases and J by 3 bases, with 17 bases between the two germline ends. This CDR3 region has 17 residues. In germline, CDR1 is MGHDK, CDR2 SYGVNS. CDR3 nucleotide sequence: TGTGCCAGCAGTTTTTTAGGGACGGGAGTTGGGGCCAACGTCCTGACTTTC. It encodes CASSFLGTGVGANVLTF.

This clonotype occurred a few times. V is TRBV10-2 and J is TRBJ1-1; D not resolved. V lost 4 bases and J 0 bases, leaving 6 bases between the germline ends. This CDR3 spans 13 amino acids. Looked up from germline, CDR1 is WSHSY and CDR2 is SAAADI. This CDR3 reads CASSGTMNTEAFF. For the CDR3, the DNA is TGCGCCAGCAGTGGGACCATGAACACTGAAGCTTTCTTT.

In this sample, this clonotype turned up many times. V and J are TRBV20-1 and TRBJ2-3; D is ambiguous. This CDR3 comprises 14 residues. Germline CDR1 is DFQATT and CDR2 is SNEGSKA (reference sequence). V dropped 6 bases and J dropped 0 bases, with 13 bases sitting between them. The CDR3 DNA reads TGCAGTGCATGGCCGCGTCTGAGCACAGATACGCAGTATTTT. It yields the protein CSAWPRLSTDTQYF.

The rearrangement joins TRBV7-2 to TRBJ1-2; D remains unclear. With 6 bases removed from V and 3 bases from J, the gap between germline ends came to 14 bases. The germline CDR1 and CDR2 sequences are SGHTA and FQGNSA. The CDR3 totals 14 residues. The CDR3 sequence is CASRAGGGDYGYTF. Written as DNA, the CDR3 is TGTGCCAGCAGGGCCGGCGGCGGTGACTATGGCTACACCTTC.

This clonotype was picked up many times. J is TRBJ2-3 and V is TRBV27, with D tentatively TRBD1 or TRBD2 (5 bases each). The germline CDR1 and CDR2 sequences are MNHEY and SMNVEV (reference sequence). Trimming took 6 bases from V and 0 from J, leaving 13 bases between them. The CDR3 covers 15 residues. The CDR3 loop reads CASSWDGFSTDTQYF. The CDR3 region has the DNA TGTGCCAGCAGCTGGGACGGGTTTAGCACAGATACGCAGTATTTT.

This clonotype showed up just a few times. The chain recombines TRBV11-2 with TRBJ2-3; a weak D match, TRBD1 (5 bases). The length of the CDR3 is 14 residues. Trimming cost V 3 bases and J 4 bases, with 11 bases left between them. CDR1 SGHAT and CDR2 FQNNGV come from the germline V gene. In DNA, the CDR3 is TGTGCCAGCAGCTTGTCGAAGGGGTCAGATACGCAGTATTTT. This gives the protein CASSLSKGSDTQYF.

This clonotype occurred a few times. This chain joins TRBV7-2 and TRBJ2-3; 10 bases are shared with TRBD2. Losses at the gene ends were 5 bases for V and 6 bases for J; bases not matched to a gene: 11. This CDR3 comprises 16 residues. CDR1 is SGHTA and CDR2 is FQGNSA in the germline V gene. The CDR3 sequence: CASSLQRSGGADTQYF. The CDR3 DNA sequence: TGTGCCAGCAGCCTGCAGCGGAGCGGGGGGGCTGATACGCAGTATTTT.

CDR3 in amino acids: CASSLDRGRTIYF. The CDR3 region has the DNA TGTGCCAGCAGTTTGGACAGGGGACGGACCATATATTTT. V gene TRBV12-3 or TRBV12-4 combines with J gene TRBJ1-3; 9 nucleotides align to TRBD1. Trimming at V came to 3 bases and at J to 10 bases, leaving 4 bases not matched to a gene. The CDR3 totals 13 residues.

The sample holds a few counts of this clonotype. This chain connects TRBV12-3 or TRBV12-4 to TRBJ1-1; D may be TRBD1 (5 bases). V was cut by 8 bases and J by 5 bases, with 9 bases left in between. The length of the CDR3 is 11 residues. The CDR3, as DNA: TGTGCCAGCGGGGCCGGGACTGAAGCTTTCTTT. Encoded protein: CASGAGTEAFF.

J is TRBJ2-1 and V is TRBV11-2; TRBD2 matches at 13 bases. The CDR3 extends over 16 amino acids. V was pared by 6 bases and J by 5 bases, with 7 bases of the junction left unmatched. Germline values: CDR1 SGHAT, CDR2 FQNNGV. DNA for the CDR3: TGTGCCAGCAGGCGGACTAGCGGGAGAAGTCACAATGAGCAGTTCTTC. Its translation: CASRRTSGRSHNEQFF. The entire variable domain, with the rest obtained from reference TRBV11-2 and TRBJ2-1, is as follows: EAGVAQSPRYKIIEKRQSVAFWCNPISGHATLYWYQQILGQGPKLLIQFQNNGVVDDSQLPKDRFSAERLKGVDSTLKIQPAKLEDSAVYLCASRRTSGRSHNEQFFGPGTRLTVL.

The genes are TRBV5-4 and TRBJ2-1; 7 nucleotides match TRBD2. This CDR3 has 14 residues. The junction had 4 bases not matched to a gene; V was cut back by 4 bases and J by 3 bases. Germline CDR1 is SGHNT and CDR2 is YYREEE (reference sequence). In DNA, the CDR3 is TGTGCCAGCAGCCAGGGACTAATCTACAATGAGCAGTTCTTC. Translation: CASSQGLIYNEQFF.

At least ten counts were recorded for this clonotype. The chain carries TRBV12-3 or TRBV12-4 and TRBJ2-7; perhaps TRBD1 as D (6 bases). The CDR3 is made up of 14 amino acids. V was shortened by 6 bases and J by 4 bases, with 16 bases between the two germline ends. The CDR3 region has the DNA TGTGCCAGCAGGGACGGAGGACAGAAATACGAGCAGTACTTC. This sequence encodes CASRDGGQKYEQYF.

The table lists this clonotype with a few counts. This chain connects TRBV6-1 to TRBJ2-3, with D unclear. Germline V gene lookup returns CDR1 MNHNS and CDR2 SASEGT. The CDR3 contains 13 residues. Trimming cost V 1 base and J 11 bases, with 13 bases left between them. The CDR3 DNA reads TGTGCCAGCAGTGAAGTTGAGAGGTCCAGGCAGTATTTT. Residues: CASSEVERSRQYF.

This clonotype turned up a few times. Here the CDR3 reads CSAVPGGMNTEAFF. In nucleotides, the CDR3 is TGCAGCGCTGTACCCGGCGGGATGAACACTGAAGCTTTCTTT. The chain is built from TRBV29-1 and TRBJ1-1, with D unresolved. Trimming shortened V by 7 bases and J by 0 bases, and 15 bases separated the two germline ends. The CDR3 has 14 amino acids. In germline, CDR1 is SQVTM, CDR2 ANQGSEA.

As DNA, the CDR3 is TGCAGCGTCCGTACAGGGGCCAACACTGAAGCTTTCTTT. This gives the protein CSVRTGANTEAFF. The gene calls are TRBV29-1 and TRBJ1-1, with 7 bases aligning to TRBD1. The germline V gene encodes CDR1 SQVTM and CDR2 ANQGSEA. After removal of 6 bases from V and 2 bases from J, the junction contained 6 bases not matched to a gene. The CDR3 totals 13 residues.

This clonotype was seen only a few times. The genes are TRBV11-1 and TRBJ2-7; weak D call: TRBD1 (5 bases). The CDR3 sequence is 16 residues long. Germline V gene data show CDR1 as SGHAT and CDR2 as FQDESV (reference sequence). V lost 0 bases, J lost 2 bases, and 14 bases lay in between. CDR3 residues: CASSLADTPKTYEQYF. DNA of the CDR3: TGTGCCAGCAGCTTAGCGGACACACCGAAAACCTACGAGCAGTACTTC.

The chain couples TRBV7-6 to TRBJ2-3; no reliable D call. The germline CDR1 and CDR2 sequences are SGHVS and FNYEAQ. The CDR3 runs 13 residues. Trimming shortened V by 5 bases and J by 3 bases, and 9 bases separated the two germline ends. Here the CDR3 reads CASSRDWTDTQYF. For the CDR3, the DNA is TGTGCCAGCAGCAGAGACTGGACAGATACGCAGTATTTT.

This clonotype was seen only a few times. This chain uses TRBV6-2 or TRBV6-3 with TRBJ2-7; 7 bases are shared with TRBD1. The CDR3 has 14 residues. Germline assignment: CDR1 MNHEY and CDR2 SVGEGT. Germline trimming cut 0 bases from V and 3 bases from J; bases unmatched to any gene: 2. CDR3 loop: CASSYSGQLYEQYF. CDR3 bases: TGTGCCAGCAGTTACTCGGGACAGCTCTACGAGCAGTACTTC.